This T cell receptor beta chain was obtained from a study of T cell responses to AZD1222 COVID-19 vaccine. Germline loops: CDR1 LNHDA, CDR2 SQIVND (reference sequence). CDR3 length: 21 residues. This clone is judged medium-sized. At one of its ends the junction is not consistent with the germline gene, which may arise from a read error. In the same sample, other DNA sequences code for this CDR3. The repertoire was sequenced with immunoSEQ multiplex PCR; TCRdb's copy has only in-frame clones and lacks some. The data contain 75,000 to 100,000 clones, just over 90% of them seen just once; the ten biggest clones take up 12%.

The rearrangement links TRBV19 to TRBJ1-5, with TRBD1 identical over 8 bases. Sequences were derived from peripheral blood, sampled on day 0 of AZD1222 vaccination. This sequence was found in an adult in good health. The CDR3 nucleotides read TGTGCCAGTATTATAGATTTAAGACGACAGGGGATGTCGAGGACGGGTCAGCCCCAGCATTTT. The encoded protein is CASIIDLRRQGMSRTGQPQHF.